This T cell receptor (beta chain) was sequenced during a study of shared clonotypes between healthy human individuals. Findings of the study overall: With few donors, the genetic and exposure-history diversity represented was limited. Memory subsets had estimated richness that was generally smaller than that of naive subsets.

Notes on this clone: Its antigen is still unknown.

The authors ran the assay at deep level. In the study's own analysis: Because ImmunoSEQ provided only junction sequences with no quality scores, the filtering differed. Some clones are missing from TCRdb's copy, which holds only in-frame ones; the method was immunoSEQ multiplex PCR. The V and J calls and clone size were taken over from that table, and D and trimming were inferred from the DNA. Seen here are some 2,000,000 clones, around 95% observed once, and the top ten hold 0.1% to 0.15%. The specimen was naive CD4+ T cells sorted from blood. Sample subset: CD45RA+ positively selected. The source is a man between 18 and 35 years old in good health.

The CDR3 nucleotides are TGTGCCAGCAGGACAGGGGACGGTGAGCAGTTCTTC. Encoded protein: CASRTGDGEQFF. The chain has TRBV6-5 and TRBJ2-1; TRBD1 matches at 8 bases. Losses at the gene ends were 6 bases for V and 9 bases for J; bases not matched to a gene: 4. Germline assignment: CDR1 MNHEY and CDR2 SVGAGI. CDR3 length: 12 residues.